The present entry profiles one T cell receptor (beta chain) with its context. This entry is derived from a study of cytomegalovirus exposure and HLA in healthy donors. Use of 60 Vbeta and 13 Jbeta primers characterized the PCR. Data came from immunoSEQ multiplex PCR; TCRdb stores just in-frame clones and leaves some out. The sample contains around 89,000 clones, 81% of which appear only once. This CDR3 region has 14 residues. CDR1 is MGHDK and CDR2 is SYGVNS in the germline V gene. V was pared by 6 bases and J by 2 bases, with 5 bases of the junction left unmatched. Sequenced: PBMCs. This TCR was recovered from a girl aged 2 to 10 in good health and CMV-seropositive. This rearrangement joins TRBV25-1 to TRBJ2-7; TRBD2 matches at 9 bases. The CDR3, as DNA: TGTGCCAGCAGACTAGCGGGTGCTACCTACGAGCAGTACTTC. This translates into CASRLAGATYEQYF.